These 13 T cell receptor beta chains came from one sample sequenced in a study of technical replicates of blood from four donors (dated by TCRdb to the late 2010s). The library was generated by the immunoSEQ multiplex PCR assay. What TCRdb holds here is the immuneACCESS table cut down to in-frame rearrangements. Part of the clones is not present; checked against another copy, under half of the missing clones reflect an unresolved V gene, and the others are unexplained. In all, the sample holds about 80,000 clones, and 89% of those were seen once. Roughly 0.38% of the sample is taken by the ten largest. Material for sequencing was T cells isolated from PBMCs. These receptors all come from a human donor in good health.

This sequence joins TRBV19 and TRBJ1-5, with D unclear. Trimming stripped 3 bases from V and 4 bases from J, with 10 bases between. CDR3 length: 14 residues. Germline CDR1 is LNHDA and CDR2 is SQIVND (reference sequence). CDR3 DNA sequence: TGTGCCAGTAGTATCAGCAGGTTAAATCAGCCCCAGCATTTT. Its translation: CASSISRLNQPQHF.

The rearrangement uses TRBV15 and TRBJ1-4, with TRBD1 as a possible D gene (6 bases). V lost 5 bases and J 3 bases, leaving 16 bases between the germline ends. This CDR3 comprises 16 residues. Germline V gene lookup returns CDR1 LNHNV and CDR2 YYDKDF (reference sequence). In DNA form, the CDR3 reads TGTGCCACCAGCCGTTCCCGGGGGGGCTCTAATGAAAAACTGTTTTTT. Protein: CATSRSRGGSNEKLFF. The variable domain in full, with the rest retrieved from reference TRBV15 and TRBJ1-4, is DAMVIQNPRYQVTQFGKPVTLSCSQTLNHNVMYWYQQKSSQAPKLLFHYYDKDFNNEADTPDNFQSRRPNTSFCFLDIRSPGLGDTAMYLCATSRSRGGSNEKLFFGSGTQLSVL.

The rearrangement links TRBV11-2 to TRBJ2-7; D call uncertain. The ends were cut back, 1 base at V and 2 bases at J, with 15 bases in the middle. Germline CDR1 and CDR2: SGHAT and FQNNGV. The CDR3 sequence is 16 residues long. The CDR3: CASSLVDSGSTYEQYF. In DNA form, the CDR3 reads TGTGCCAGCAGCTTAGTTGACTCTGGAAGCACCTACGAGCAGTACTTC.

This chain links TRBV10-3 with TRBJ2-1; no clear D. The CDR3 contains 13 residues. Germline V CDR1 and CDR2: ENHRY, SYGVKD. Between the trimmed V and J ends, which lost 4 bases and 7 bases, there was a span of 11 bases. The CDR3 loop is CAISAPGPNEQFF. CDR3 coding DNA: TGTGCCATCAGTGCTCCGGGTCCTAATGAGCAGTTCTTC.

This chain connects TRBV5-1 to TRBJ2-6; 7 nucleotides line up with TRBD1. After removal of 8 bases from V and 1 base from J, the junction contained 9 bases not matched to a gene. Germline assignment: CDR1 SGHRS and CDR2 YFSETQ. The CDR3 sequence is 16 residues long. As DNA, the CDR3 is TGCGCCAGTAGTCACCGGGACAGATCTGGGGCCAACGTCCTGACTTTC. Its protein product is CASSHRDRSGANVLTF. The full variable domain, in which reference TRBV5-1 and TRBJ2-6 provide the parts outside the CDR3, is KAGVTQTPRYLIKTRGQQVTLSCSPISGHRSVSWYQQTPGQGLQFLFEYFSETQRNKGNFPGRFSGRQFSNSRSEMNVSTLELGDSALYLCASSHRDRSGANVLTFGAGSRLTVL.

This chain links TRBV5-4 with TRBJ1-1; D is unresolved. The CDR3 is made up of 13 amino acids. Trimming left V 4 bases short and J 8 bases short, with 15 bases between. CDR1 and CDR2 (germline): SGHNT, YYREEE (reference sequence). This chain's CDR3 is CASSQTIDGEAFF. CDR3 sequence (DNA): TGTGCCAGCAGCCAGACCATCGACGGGGAAGCTTTCTTT.

This chain uses TRBV23-1 with TRBJ1-2; 7 bases line up with TRBD1. TRBV23-1 falls under the ORF class, with uncertain function. J was trimmed by 4 bases and V by 7 bases; bases with no gene match: 3. The CDR3 sequence is 12 residues long. Written as DNA, the CDR3 is TGCGCCAGCAAGGAGGGGGCCTATGGCTACACCTTC. It encodes CASKEGAYGYTF.

The chain joins TRBV11-2 to TRBJ2-1; 11 nucleotides agree with TRBD2. CDR3 length equals 15 residues. Germline CDR1 reads SGHAT; CDR2 reads FQNNGV. V was pared by 5 bases and J by 4 bases, with 4 bases of the junction left unmatched. DNA for the CDR3: TGTGCCAGCAGCCGTGGACTAGCGGGTTACAATGAGCAGTTCTTC. Its translation: CASSRGLAGYNEQFF.

J is TRBJ1-5 and V is TRBV2; D may be TRBD1 (5 bases). Germline values: CDR1 SNHLY, CDR2 FYNNEI. CDR3 length: 15 residues. Trimming removed 1 base at V and 3 bases at J, with 10 bases between. CDR3 nucleotides: TGTGCCAGCAGTGAAGTGACAGCGCCCAATCAGCCCCAGCATTTT. Protein product: CASSEVTAPNQPQHF.

The chain recombines TRBV10-2 with TRBJ2-1; unclear D gene. In germline, CDR1 is WSHSY, CDR2 SAAADI. The V gene lost 1 base and the J gene lost 5 bases, with 9 bases spanning the gap. This CDR3 has 14 amino acids. CDR3 in DNA: TGCGCCAGCAGTGAGTATTTACTGAACAATGAGCAGTTCTTC. Its translation is CASSEYLLNNEQFF.

The V gene is TRBV6-1, the J gene TRBJ1-3, with a tentative D call TRBD1 (5 bases). There are 12 residues in the CDR3. The V and J ends lost 7 bases and 4 bases respectively, with 8 bases between them. Germline V lookup: CDR1 MNHNS, CDR2 SASEGT. The CDR3 protein is CASTGGGNTIYF. The CDR3 DNA is TGTGCCAGCACTGGGGGGGGAAACACCATATATTTT.

This clone came up many times. This rearrangement joins TRBV29-1 to TRBJ2-7, with D tentatively TRBD1 (5 bases). Trimming shortened V by 4 bases and J by 4 bases, and 14 bases separated the two germline ends. The CDR3 spans 13 residues. Germline CDR1 SQVTM, CDR2 ANQGSEA. The CDR3 loop reads CSVVIGVRYEQYF. Written as DNA, the CDR3 is TGCAGCGTTGTTATAGGGGTGCGGTACGAGCAGTACTTC.

This clone was observed a few times. This chain joins TRBV7-9 and TRBJ1-1; the D gene is possibly TRBD1 (6 bases). V lost 4 bases, J lost 1 base, and 7 bases lay in between. This CDR3 spans 13 amino acids. Germline assignment: CDR1 SEHNR and CDR2 FQNEAQ (reference sequence). CDR3 DNA sequence: TGTGCCAGCAGCTGGGGACAGAACACTGAAGCTTTCTTT. This encodes CASSWGQNTEAFF.